This T cell receptor beta chain originates from a study of blood T cell repertoires in COVID-19. Overall study context: From the United States, Italy and Spain came samples of acute and convalescent COVID-19. Nucleic acid was either cDNA or gDNA, and it came from T cells, B-cell-depleted T cells, or PBMCs.

CDR1 and CDR2 from the germline V gene are MNHEY and SVGAGI. Germline trimming cut 6 bases from V and 12 bases from J; bases unmatched to any gene: 20. The CDR3 sequence is 15 residues long. As originally analysed: Cell counts per sample came from amplifying reference gene primers. Clones were read by immunoSEQ multiplex PCR, and TCRdb kept only the in-frame ones, dropping some. D and trimming were read from the DNA, whereas the V and J calls and clone size are those reported in that table. The sample shows roughly 87,000 clones, 89% of them seen only once. The specimen was peripheral blood. The chain uses TRBV6-5 and TRBJ2-7; 7 bases fit TRBD1. The sequence was obtained from a woman of 80 years or more with active COVID-19. The CDR3 DNA reads as TGTGCCAGCAGCCAGGGTTGGAAGGGGGCCTCGGAGGTGTACTTC. Encoded protein: CASSQGWKGASEVYF.